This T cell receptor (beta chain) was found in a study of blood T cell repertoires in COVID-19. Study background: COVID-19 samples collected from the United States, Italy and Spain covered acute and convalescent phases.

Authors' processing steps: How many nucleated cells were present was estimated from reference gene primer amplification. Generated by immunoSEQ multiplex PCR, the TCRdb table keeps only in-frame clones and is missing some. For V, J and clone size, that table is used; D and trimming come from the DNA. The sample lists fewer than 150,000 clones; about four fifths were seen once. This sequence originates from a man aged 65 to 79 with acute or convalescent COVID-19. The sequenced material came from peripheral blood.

CDR3 protein: CASSSPRGTGETQYF. The CDR3 DNA is TGTGCCAGCAGTTCACCACGGGGGACTGGGGAGACCCAGTACTTC. The V and J genes are TRBV27 and TRBJ2-5, with a tentative D call TRBD2 (6 bases). Trimming stripped 4 bases from V and 5 bases from J, with 17 bases between. CDR1 is MNHEY, CDR2 SMNVEV, per germline (reference sequence). The CDR3 is 15 residues long.